This is a list of T cell receptor beta chains from one sample in a study of beta chain features in type 1 diabetes. The assay was immunoSEQ multiplex PCR, and TCRdb's table has in-frame clones only and misses some. Of some 290,000 clones in the sample, 24% are singletons; the top ten hold roughly 0.011%. The sequencing sample was made of naive CD4+ T cells from blood. Receptors originate from a woman in her twenties or thirties with type 1 diabetes. Both conserved end residues are part of each CDR3. A D gene is named only where the DNA matches it firmly. Not every row has a clone size; where given, it reads once, few, many or a size class.

TRBV30	TRBD2	NA	TRBJ2-7	TGTGCCTGGAGCCGCGGCGGGAGCTCCTACGAGCAGTACTTC	CAWSRGGSSYEQYF
TRBV28	TRBD1	NA	TRBJ2-7	TGTGCCAGCAGTGCCCAGGGGGAACGGCCCTACGAGCAGTACTTC	CASSAQGERPYEQYF
TRBV11-3	TRBD1	NA	TRBJ1-2	TGTGCCAGCAGCTTAGCAGGACAGGGGGCGCGGGGCTACACCTTC	CASSLAGQGARGYTF
TRBV19	TRBD1	NA	TRBJ2-5	TGTGCCAGCAAAGACAGGGGAGAGACCCAGTACTTC	CASKDRGETQYF
TRBV18	TRBD2	NA	TRBJ2-1	TGTGCCAGCTCGCTTAGCGGGGGATACAATGAGCAGTTCTTC	CASSLSGGYNEQFF
TRBV19	TRBD2	few	TRBJ2-1	TGTGCCAGTAGGACACCGGGAGGGCGCTACAATGAGCAGTTCTTC	CASRTPGGRYNEQFF
TRBV19	TRBD1	few	TRBJ2-7	TGTGCCAGCAGGGACAGGGTCACCTACGAGCAGTACTTC	CASRDRVTYEQYF
TRBV7-9	NA	few	TRBJ2-7	TGTGCCAGCAGCGTCGGTAGCTACGAGCAGTACTTC	CASSVGSYEQYF
TRBV4-2	NA	few	TRBJ1-1	TGTGCCAGCAGCCAAGGGACAAGCGACGTGAACACTGAAGCTTTCTTT	CASSQGTSDVNTEAFF
TRBV7-3	TRBD2	NA	TRBJ2-2	TGTGCCAGCAGCCGCAGCCGGGAGGCCGGGGAGCTGTTTTTT	CASSRSREAGELFF
TRBV29-1	NA	NA	TRBJ2-1	TGCAGCGTTGAAGATTCACAGGGTCTTTATGAGCAGTTCTTC	CSVEDSQGLYEQFF
TRBV7-9	TRBD2	few	TRBJ2-5	TGTGCCAGCAGCTCCGGGACTAGCGGGATGGGGACCCAGTACTTC	CASSSGTSGMGTQYF
TRBV19	TRBD1	NA	TRBJ2-2	TGTGCCAGTAATAACAGGGGGAACACCGGGGAGCTGTTTTTT	CASNNRGNTGELFF
TRBV11-2	NA	NA	TRBJ1-1	TGTGCCAGCAGCTCCCGTGGACAAATGAACACTGAAGCTTTCTTT	CASSSRGQMNTEAFF
TRBV7-9	TRBD2	few	TRBJ2-5	TGTGCCAGCAGCCCGGGCCTAGCGGGAGCTCTGGAGACCCAGTACTTC	CASSPGLAGALETQYF
TRBV28	NA	few	TRBJ2-5	TGTGCCAGCAGTTTAGGGCGCCAAGAGACCCAGTACTTC	CASSLGRQETQYF
TRBV4-2	TRBD2	few	TRBJ2-4	TGTGCCAGCAGCCAAGACTCGCTAGCGGGAGTCAAGGGGGACAAAAACATTCAGTACTTC	CASSQDSLAGVKGDKNIQYF
TRBV5-1	NA	once	TRBJ1-3	TGCGCCAGCAGCTTGGACAGCCCCTCTGGAAACACCATATATTTT	CASSLDSPSGNTIYF
TRBV30	TRBD1	few	TRBJ1-2	TGTGCCTGGAGTCCCCCGGGACAGGGAGGGCTCGGCTACACCTTC	CAWSPPGQGGLGYTF
TRBV27	NA	NA	TRBJ1-4	TGTGCCAGCAGTTTATTGGGCGGGCGCGAAAAACTGTTTTTT	CASSLLGGREKLFF
TRBV30	TRBD1	NA	TRBJ1-5	TGTGCCTGGAGTGGGGACAGGGAGGGTCAGCCCCAGCATTTT	CAWSGDREGQPQHF
TRBV29-1	TRBD1	few	TRBJ1-5	TGCAGCGTGGGGGACAGGGGGCAGAATCAGCCCCAGCATTTT	CSVGDRGQNQPQHF
TRBV18	NA	few	TRBJ1-1	TGTGCCAGCTCCTTCGGGATCCCAAACGTGAACACTGAAGCTTTCTTT	CASSFGIPNVNTEAFF
TRBV30	TRBD2	NA	TRBJ2-1	TGTGCCTGGAGTGTTATAGCGGGATATGAGCAGTTCTTC	CAWSVIAGYEQFF
TRBV5-1	TRBD2	NA	TRBJ2-1	TGCGCCAGCAGCTTGGCTAGCGGCTCCTACAATGAGCAGTTCTTC	CASSLASGSYNEQFF
TRBV30	TRBD1	NA	TRBJ1-2	TGTGCCTGGAGTACGACAGGGGGCTATGGCTACACCTTC	CAWSTTGGYGYTF
TRBV30	NA	NA	TRBJ2-5	TGTGCCTGGAGCCAAAAGGGGGAGACCCAGTACTTC	CAWSQKGETQYF
TRBV29-1	NA	NA	TRBJ2-1	TGCAGCGGGAGAGTAGCGGAAAAGCAGTTCTTC	CSGRVAEKQFF
TRBV7-2	NA	NA	TRBJ2-1	TGTGCCAGCAGCTTAGTTAATAGCCCACCCCTTAATGAGCAGTTCTTC	CASSLVNSPPLNEQFF
TRBV30	TRBD1	NA	TRBJ1-5	TGTGCCTGGGGGACAGGGACCAATCAGCCCCAGCATTTT	CAWGTGTNQPQHF
TRBV29-1	NA	NA	TRBJ2-6	TGCAGCGTTGAAATATTCCAGGCCCCCTCTGGGGCCAACGTCCTGACTTTC	CSVEIFQAPSGANVLTF
TRBV5-8	TRBD2	few	TRBJ2-5	TGTGCCAGCGGGGCGGGACTAGCGGTCCAAGAGACCCAGTACTTC	CASGAGLAVQETQYF
TRBV4-2	NA	few	TRBJ2-1	TGTGCCAGCAGCCTTCCGTACAATGAGCAGTTCTTC	CASSLPYNEQFF
TRBV18	NA	few	TRBJ1-5	TGTGCCAGCTCACAGATACAGGTGAATAGCAATCAGCCCCAGCATTTT	CASSQIQVNSNQPQHF
TRBV29-1	NA	few	TRBJ2-2	TGCAGCGTCAAGACAGCTACGGACACCGGGGAGCTGTTTTTT	CSVKTATDTGELFF
TRBV29-1	NA	NA	TRBJ2-5	TGCAGCGTTACTCTAGATCAAGAGACCCAGTACTTC	CSVTLDQETQYF
TRBV18	TRBD2	NA	TRBJ2-7	TGTGCCAGCTCACCGTCACTAGCGGGAGGCCCGAGGGAGCAGTACTTC	CASSPSLAGGPREQYF
TRBV5-1	NA	NA	TRBJ2-5	TGCGCCAGCAGCCATGAACTCCCGCAAGAGACCCAGTACTTC	CASSHELPQETQYF
TRBV11-2	NA	NA	TRBJ2-3	TGTGCCAGCAGCTTAGCACACGCAGATACGCAGTATTTT	CASSLAHADTQYF
TRBV30	NA	NA	TRBJ1-3	TGTGCCTGGTCACAGGCCCCGGGCACCATATATTTT	CAWSQAPGTIYF
TRBV11-2	NA	NA	TRBJ2-7	TGTGCCAGCAGTCCCCGCGAGGAGCAGTACTTC	CASSPREEQYF
TRBV28	TRBD1	few	TRBJ2-7	TGTGCCAGCAGGGCAGCGACAGGGGCCATTTACGAGCAGTACTTC	CASRAATGAIYEQYF
TRBV7-3	NA	NA	TRBJ2-6	TGTGCCAGCAGCCGAGGAGGGGCCAACGTCCTGACTTTC	CASSRGGANVLTF
TRBV13	NA	few	TRBJ2-5	TGTGCCAGCAGCCCGAACAGGGAAGAGACCCAGTACTTC	CASSPNREETQYF
TRBV6-5	NA	NA	TRBJ1-5	TGTGCCAGCAGTTACTCACGGGGAAACAATCAGCCCCAGCATTTT	CASSYSRGNNQPQHF
TRBV7-6	TRBD2	NA	TRBJ2-7	TGTGCCAGCAGATTAAGAGCGGGAGGTGACTACGAGCAGTACTTC	CASRLRAGGDYEQYF
TRBV7-9	TRBD2	NA	TRBJ2-3	TGTGCCAGCAGCCCGACTAGCTTGCCAGATACGCAGTATTTT	CASSPTSLPDTQYF
TRBV30	NA	few	TRBJ2-3	TGTGCCTGGACGAGGGACACAGATACGCAGTATTTT	CAWTRDTDTQYF
TRBV11-3	NA	once	TRBJ2-2	TGTGCCAGCAGCTCCCTGGGGGCCCCCGAAGGGTCCGGGGAGCTGTTTTTT	CASSSLGAPEGSGELFF
TRBV28	NA	NA	TRBJ2-3	TGTGCCAGCAGGATATATACCCGGGGGACAGATACGCAGTATTTT	CASRIYTRGTDTQYF
TRBV2	NA	few	TRBJ1-2	TGTGCCAGCATGGCTTATTCGAACTATGGCTACACCTTC	CASMAYSNYGYTF
TRBV15	NA	NA	TRBJ2-5	TGTGCCACCAGCAGAGATCTCGAGCGAGGAAGTGAGACCCAGTACTTC	CATSRDLERGSETQYF